Here is one T cell receptor beta chain with its context. The CDR3 length is 13 residues. V lost 7 bases and J 1 base, leaving 11 bases between the germline ends. In germline, CDR1 is SGHAT, CDR2 FQNNGV. This specimen belongs to a study of blood T cell repertoires in COVID-19. Across the study: Samples came from the United States, Italy and Spain, spanning acute and convalescent COVID-19. Sources were T cells, B-cell-depleted T cells, or PBMCs; the material itself was cDNA or gDNA.

In the authors' methods: Amplified reference gene primers provided the basis for estimating nucleated cell counts. TCRdb's copy holds only in-frame clones and misses some; the assay was immunoSEQ multiplex PCR. The V and J calls and the clone size are those of that table, but D and trimming were determined from the DNA. The table includes 200,000 to 300,000 clones, approximately 80% detected once. The origin of this receptor is a young woman with acute or convalescent COVID-19. The sequencing input was peripheral blood. This chain joins TRBV11-2 and TRBJ2-7; D is possibly TRBD1 (6 bases). The CDR3 spells CASNWDTSYEQYF. The CDR3 region has the DNA TGTGCCAGCAACTGGGACACGTCCTACGAGCAGTACTTC.